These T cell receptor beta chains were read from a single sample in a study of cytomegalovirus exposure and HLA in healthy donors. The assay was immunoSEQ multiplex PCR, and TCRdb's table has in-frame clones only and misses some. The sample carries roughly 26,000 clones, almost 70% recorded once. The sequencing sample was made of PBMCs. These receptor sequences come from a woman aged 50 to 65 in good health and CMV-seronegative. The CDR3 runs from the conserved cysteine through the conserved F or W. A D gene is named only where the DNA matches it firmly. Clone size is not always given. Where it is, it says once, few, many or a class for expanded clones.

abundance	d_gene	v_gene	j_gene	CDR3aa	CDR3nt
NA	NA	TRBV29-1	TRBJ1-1	CSVKQLNTEAFF	TGCAGCGTGAAACAGCTGAACACTGAAGCTTTCTTT
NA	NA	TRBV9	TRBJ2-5	CASSVQGLETQYF	TGTGCCAGCAGCGTACAGGGGTTGGAGACCCAGTACTTC
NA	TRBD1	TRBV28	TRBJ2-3	CASGLNRDSRTDTQYF	TGTGCCAGCGGCTTAAACCGGGACAGTAGAACAGATACGCAGTATTTT
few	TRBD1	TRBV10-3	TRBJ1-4	CAISPGQGGEKLFF	TGTGCCATCAGTCCGGGACAGGGAGGTGAAAAACTGTTTTTT
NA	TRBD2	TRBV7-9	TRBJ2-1	CASSALAGGQNNEQFF	TGTGCCAGCAGCGCCCTAGCGGGGGGGCAAAACAATGAGCAGTTCTTC
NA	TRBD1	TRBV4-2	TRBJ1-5	CASSQEWGQGNQPQHF	TGTGCCAGCAGCCAAGAATGGGGACAGGGAAATCAGCCCCAGCATTTT
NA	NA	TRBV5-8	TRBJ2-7	CASRGVYEQYF	TGTGCCAGCAGAGGGGTCTACGAGCAGTACTTC
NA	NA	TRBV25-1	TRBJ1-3	CASSESLTLGNTIYF	TGTGCCAGCAGTGAATCTTTGACTCTTGGAAACACCATATATTTT
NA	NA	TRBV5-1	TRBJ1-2	CASSLSAGIGYTF	TGCGCCAGCAGCTTGAGTGCAGGGATTGGCTACACCTTC
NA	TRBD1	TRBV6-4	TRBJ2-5	CASSDGRDRLETQYF	TGTGCAAGCAGTGACGGTCGGGACAGACTCGAGACCCAGTACTTC
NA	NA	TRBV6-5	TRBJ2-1	CASRNGQTYNEQFF	TGTGCCAGCAGAAACGGACAAACCTACAATGAGCAGTTCTTC
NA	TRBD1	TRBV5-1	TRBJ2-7	CASSLEGTGGNEQYF	TGCGCCAGCAGCTTGGAAGGGACAGGGGGCAACGAGCAGTACTTC
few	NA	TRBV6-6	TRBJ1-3	CASSYEASGNTIYF	TGTGCCAGCAGTTACGAGGCTTCTGGAAACACCATATATTTT
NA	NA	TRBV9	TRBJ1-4	CASSPRMGRGNEKLFF	TGTGCCAGCAGCCCTCGGATGGGGAGGGGGAATGAAAAACTGTTTTTT
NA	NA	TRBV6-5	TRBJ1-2	CASRLNRDYGYTF	TGTGCCAGCAGGCTCAACAGGGACTATGGCTACACCTTC
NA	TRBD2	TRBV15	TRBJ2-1	CATSIASGAGSYNEQFF	TGTGCCACCAGCATAGCTAGCGGGGCCGGCTCCTACAATGAGCAGTTCTTC
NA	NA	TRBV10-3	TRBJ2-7	CAIRSLDRTEQYF	TGTGCCATCAGGTCCCTTGACAGGACAGAGCAGTACTTC
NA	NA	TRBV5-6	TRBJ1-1	CASSPPAGGSTEAFF	TGTGCCAGCAGCCCCCCTGCGGGGGGATCCACTGAAGCTTTCTTT
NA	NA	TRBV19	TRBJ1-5	CASSMQGKQPQHF	TGTGCCAGTAGTATGCAGGGAAAACAGCCCCAGCATTTT
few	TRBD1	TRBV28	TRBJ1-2	CASSLGTGLVLYGYTF	TGTGCCAGCAGTTTAGGGACAGGGCTGGTCCTTTATGGCTACACCTTC
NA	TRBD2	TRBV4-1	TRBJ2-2	CASSQDWREGRGTGELFF	TGCGCCAGCAGCCAAGATTGGCGGGAGGGCCGGGGCACCGGGGAGCTGTTTTTT
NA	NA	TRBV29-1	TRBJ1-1	CSVHTGHSKFTEAFF	TGCAGCGTTCACACGGGACACAGCAAATTCACTGAAGCTTTCTTT
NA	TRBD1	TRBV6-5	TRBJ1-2	CASRQGGGYTF	TGTGCCAGCCGGCAGGGGGGTGGCTACACCTTC
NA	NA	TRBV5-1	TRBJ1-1	CASGGGTEAFF	TGCGCCAGCGGGGGCGGAACTGAAGCTTTCTTT
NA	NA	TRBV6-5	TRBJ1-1	CASSSRWYTEAFF	TGTGCCAGCAGTTCGAGGTGGTACACTGAAGCTTTCTTT
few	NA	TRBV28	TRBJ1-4	CASSMAASREKLFF	TGTGCCAGCAGCATGGCGGCGAGTCGGGAAAAACTGTTTTTT
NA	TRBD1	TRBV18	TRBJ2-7	CASSPRTGPYEQYF	TGTGCCAGCTCACCTCGGACAGGGCCCTACGAGCAGTACTTC
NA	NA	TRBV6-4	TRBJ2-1	CASSVSTRGNEQFF	TGTGCCAGCAGTGTCTCCACTAGAGGCAATGAGCAGTTCTTC
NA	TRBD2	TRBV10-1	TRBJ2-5	CATSAPAGGHVGQYF	TGCGCCACCTCAGCCCCCGCGGGGGGGCACGTCGGCCAGTACTTC
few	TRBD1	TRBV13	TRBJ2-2	CASIPTGEWDTGELFF	TGTGCCAGCATCCCAACAGGGGAGTGGGACACCGGGGAGCTGTTTTTT
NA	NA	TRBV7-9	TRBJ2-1	CSSSLSPHPHQFF	TGTTCCAGCAGCCTTAGCCCCCATCCCCATCAGTTCTTC
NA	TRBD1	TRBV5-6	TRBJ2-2	CASSLGDRNTGELFF	TGTGCCAGCAGCTTGGGGGACAGGAACACCGGGGAGCTGTTTTTT
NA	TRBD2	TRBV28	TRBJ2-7	CASIRGGGYEQYF	TGTGCCAGCATTCGGGGGGGCGGGTACGAGCAGTACTTC
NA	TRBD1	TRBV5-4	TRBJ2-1	CASSLVGRGTYNEQFF	TGTGCCAGCAGCTTGGTTGGCAGGGGGACCTACAATGAGCAGTTCTTC
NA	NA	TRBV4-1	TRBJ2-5	CASSQATARGDQETQYF	TGCGCCAGCAGCCAGGCCACGGCTAGGGGCGACCAAGAGACCCAGTACTTC
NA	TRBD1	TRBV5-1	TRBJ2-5	CASSPRTGGYLETQYF	TGCGCCAGCAGCCCACGGACAGGGGGCTACCTAGAGACCCAGTACTTC
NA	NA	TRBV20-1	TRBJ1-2	CSASALYGYTF	TGCAGTGCTAGTGCGCTCTATGGCTACACCTTC